A selection of T cell receptor beta chains follows, all from one sample in a study of cytomegalovirus exposure and HLA in healthy donors. Libraries were prepared by immunoSEQ multiplex PCR; TCRdb keeps only in-frame clonotypes and omits some of them. Of 90,000 or so clones in the sample, 55% to 75% were seen once. Sequencing was done on a sample of PBMCs. The receptors come from a man aged 50 to 59 in good health and CMV-seronegative. Each CDR3 is given without its conserved first and last residue.

>TRBJ2-3|TRBV7-6|14
ASSRRPGLARDTQY
>TRBJ1-5|TRBV12-5|14
ASGPDRGMGNQPQH
>TRBJ2-1|TRBV5-6|11
ATTSPGYNEQF
>TRBJ2-3|TRBV5-1|13
ASSLMLAGGDTQY
>TRBJ1-2|TRBV6-1|12
ASSEAIGDYGYT
>TRBJ1-1|TRBV6-1|12
ASSRWAANTEAF
>TRBJ1-1|TRBV6-5|12
ASSSQGLNTEAF
>TRBJ2-3|TRBV28|10
ASSLSTDTQY
>TRBJ1-2|TRBV5-1|11
ASSLQGGEGYT
>TRBJ1-2|TRBV7-2|13
ASSLVADGNYGYT
>TRBJ2-3|TRBV10-3|10
AIKGGADTQY
>TRBJ1-5|TRBV28|14
ASSLFPGGGNQPQH
>TRBJ1-6|TRBV7-2|14
ASSSREGVGYSPLH
>TRBJ2-5|TRBV5-1|13
ASSFPTGSGETQY
>TRBJ2-4|TRBV4-2|15
ASSPSGTGVAKNIQY
>TRBJ1-2|TRBV9|11
ASSPRTDYGYT
>TRBJ1-5|TRBV2|11
ASSGDSHQPQH
>TRBJ2-7|TRBV4-1|14
ASSQRLWDSHYEQY
>TRBJ1-6|TRBV28|15
ASSLWGAGSYNSPLH
>TRBJ1-3|TRBV6-5|13
ASSDSRSSGNTIY
>TRBJ1-1|TRBV6-6|12
ASSYLDRVGDAF
>TRBJ1-1|TRBV4-1|14
ASSQEPGSPNTEAF
>TRBJ2-7|TRBV4-3|12
ASSRNSVAYEQY
>TRBJ1-6|TRBV4-2|13
ASSQVRHNNSPLH
>TRBJ2-1|TRBV28|15
ASSSGGGPLSYNEQF
>TRBJ2-5|TRBV20-1|9
SASGYETQY
>TRBJ2-7|TRBV11-2|12
ASSDGQPSYEQY
>TRBJ1-1|TRBV4-1|11
ASSQVEQGEAF
>TRBJ2-3|TRBV4-2|14
ASSQDGAGRTDTQY
>TRBJ2-7|TRBV5-6|13
ASSLPTGSRYEQY
>TRBJ1-5|TRBV28|10
ASSSGGQPQH
>TRBJ2-7|TRBV28|9
ASSLNREQY
>TRBJ2-6|TRBV19|14
ASSITGIPGANVLT
>TRBJ2-2|TRBV7-3|12
ASSTDRNTGELF
>TRBJ2-7|TRBV5-1|13
ASSLVGTRSYEQY
>TRBJ1-4|TRBV5-4|11
ASSLGRNEKLF
>TRBJ2-2|TRBV9|14
ASSYRAGWNTGELF
>TRBJ2-7|TRBV20-1|8
SARTYEQY
>TRBJ2-3|TRBV2|14
ASSPTSGRDTDTQY